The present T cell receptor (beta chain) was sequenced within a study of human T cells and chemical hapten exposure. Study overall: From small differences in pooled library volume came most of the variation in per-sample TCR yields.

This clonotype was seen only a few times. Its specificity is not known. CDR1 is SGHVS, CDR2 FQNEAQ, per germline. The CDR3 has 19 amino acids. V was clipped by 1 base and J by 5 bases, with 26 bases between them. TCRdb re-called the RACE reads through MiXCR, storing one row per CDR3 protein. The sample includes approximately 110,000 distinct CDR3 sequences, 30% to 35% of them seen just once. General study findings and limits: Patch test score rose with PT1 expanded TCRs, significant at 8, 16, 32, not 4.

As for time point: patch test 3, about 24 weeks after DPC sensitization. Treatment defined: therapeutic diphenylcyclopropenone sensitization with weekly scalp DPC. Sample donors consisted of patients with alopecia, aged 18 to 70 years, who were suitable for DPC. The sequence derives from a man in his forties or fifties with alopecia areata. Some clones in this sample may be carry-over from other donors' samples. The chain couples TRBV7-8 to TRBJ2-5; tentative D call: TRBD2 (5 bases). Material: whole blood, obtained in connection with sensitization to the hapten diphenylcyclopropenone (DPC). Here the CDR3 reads CASSLVPTTLLVSVETQYF. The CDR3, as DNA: TGTGCCAGCAGCTTAGTCCCTACGACCTTACTAGTGTCGGTTGAGACCCAGTACTTC.